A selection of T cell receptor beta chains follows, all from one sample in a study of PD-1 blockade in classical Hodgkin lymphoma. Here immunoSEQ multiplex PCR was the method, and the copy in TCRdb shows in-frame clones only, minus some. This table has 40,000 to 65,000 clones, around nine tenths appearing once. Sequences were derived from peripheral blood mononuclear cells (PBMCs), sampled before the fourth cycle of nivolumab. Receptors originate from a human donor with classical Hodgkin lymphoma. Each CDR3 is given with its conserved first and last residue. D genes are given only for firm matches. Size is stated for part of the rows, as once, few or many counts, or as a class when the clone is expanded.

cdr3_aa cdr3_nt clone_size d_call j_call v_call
CASSVVETAPTF TGTGCCAGCAGCGTAGTTGAGACTGCCCCCACCTTC - - TRBJ1-2 TRBV9
CASSLGTGVSGYEQYF TGTGCCAGCAGCCTGGGCACAGGGGTGTCCGGCTACGAGCAGTACTTC - TRBD1 TRBJ2-7 TRBV5-5
CASSRDSGPPPYNEQFF TGTGCCAGCAGCCGCGATAGCGGGCCCCCCCCCTACAATGAGCAGTTCTTC few TRBD2 TRBJ2-1 TRBV7-9
CASLRGPLNTEAFF TGTGCCAGCCTCAGGGGGCCCCTGAACACTGAAGCTTTCTTT - TRBD1 TRBJ1-1 TRBV27
CATGQGGFVGAGELFF TGTGCCACCGGACAGGGCGGATTCGTGGGGGCCGGGGAGCTGTTTTTT - TRBD1 TRBJ2-2 TRBV15
CASTRDSYEQYF TGTGCCAGCACCCGCGACAGCTACGAGCAGTACTTC - - TRBJ2-7 TRBV6-1
CASSLSGTSYNEQFF TGTGCCAGCTCACTGTCCGGGACTAGCTACAATGAGCAGTTCTTC - TRBD2 TRBJ2-1 TRBV18
CASTSIRLAGVFGELFF TGTGCCAGTACGTCGATCCGACTAGCGGGTGTTTTCGGGGAGCTGTTTTTT - TRBD2 TRBJ2-2 TRBV19
CASSRETGTSQPQHF TGTGCCAGTAGTAGGGAGACAGGGACTTCTCAGCCCCAGCATTTT - TRBD1 TRBJ1-5 TRBV19
CASSLDGQAGNTIYF TGCGCCAGCAGCTTAGATGGACAGGCAGGAAACACCATATATTTT - TRBD1 TRBJ1-3 TRBV5-1
CASSEGTEAFVMEAFF TGTGCCAGCAGTGAAGGGACAGAAGCTTTTGTGATGGAAGCTTTCTTT - - TRBJ1-1 TRBV6-1
CASSEDGVGANVLTF TGTGCCAGCAGTGAAGACGGGGTTGGGGCCAACGTCCTGACTTTC - - TRBJ2-6 TRBV6-4
CASSQLRSYGYTF TGTGCCAGCAGCCAACTGCGGAGCTATGGCTACACCTTC - - TRBJ1-2 TRBV14
CASRDFGTVTGELFF TGTGCCAGCAGGGACTTCGGGACGGTCACCGGGGAGCTGTTTTTT few - TRBJ2-2 TRBV5-4
CASTLRTGEGYTF TGTGCCAGCACCCTCAGGACAGGGGAAGGTTACACCTTC few TRBD1 TRBJ1-2 TRBV25-1
CASSLDRGSNYGYTF TGCGCCAGCAGTTTGGACAGGGGCTCTAACTATGGCTACACCTTC - TRBD1 TRBJ1-2 TRBV5-1
CASGDHNYGYTF TGTGCCAGCGGCGACCATAACTATGGCTACACCTTC - - TRBJ1-2 TRBV28
CASSLGWDTNEKLFF TGTGCCAGCAGCTTAGGTTGGGACACTAATGAAAAACTGTTTTTT - - TRBJ1-4 TRBV7-9
CASSFGGVNTGELFF TGTGCCAGTAGTTTCGGGGGAGTAAACACCGGGGAGCTGTTTTTT - - TRBJ2-2 TRBV19
CASSPRGGSEQFF TGTGCCAGCAGCCCGAGGGGAGGGAGTGAGCAGTTCTTC - TRBD2 TRBJ2-1 TRBV7-3
CASSARDRGGQPQHF TGTGCCAGCAGTGCCCGGGACAGGGGCGGTCAGCCCCAGCATTTT few TRBD1 TRBJ1-5 TRBV6-1
CASRPIAGGYNEQFF TGTGCCAGCAGACCCATAGCGGGGGGCTACAATGAGCAGTTCTTC - TRBD2 TRBJ2-1 TRBV27
CASSPDRLAYGYTF TGTGCCAGCAGTCCGGACAGGTTGGCCTATGGCTACACCTTC - TRBD1 TRBJ1-2 TRBV6-5
CASSSGVGAYEQYF TGTGCCAGCAGTTCAGGGGTTGGAGCATACGAGCAGTACTTC - - TRBJ2-7 TRBV9
CASSQDWDSDYGYTF TGTGCCAGCAGCCAAGATTGGGACAGCGACTATGGCTACACCTTC large TRBD1 TRBJ1-2 TRBV14
CASTKGSGANVLTF TGTGCCAGCACCAAGGGGTCTGGGGCCAACGTCCTGACTTTC - - TRBJ2-6 TRBV2
CASSLAASGSRETQYF TGTGCCAGCAGCTTGGCGGCTAGCGGGAGTCGAGAGACCCAGTACTTC - TRBD2 TRBJ2-5 TRBV13
CASSRKVGDYEQYF TGCGCCAGCAGCCGTAAGGTAGGGGACTACGAGCAGTACTTC - - TRBJ2-7 TRBV4-1
CASSGDLRWATQYF TGTGCCAGCAGTGGGGACCTTCGCTGGGCTACGCAGTATTTT - - TRBJ2-3 TRBV14
CAISDLGTSTDTQYF TGTGCCATCAGTGATTTGGGTACCAGCACAGATACGCAGTATTTT - - TRBJ2-3 TRBV10-3
CASSEAGGYNQPQHF TGTGCCAGCAGTGAAGCCGGGGGATACAATCAGCCCCAGCATTTT once - TRBJ1-5 TRBV6-1
CASSPNRGTMNTGELFF TGCGCCAGCAGCCCCAACCGCGGGACAATGAACACCGGGGAGCTGTTTTTT - - TRBJ2-2 TRBV5-1
CASSFLHSGGTEAFF TGTGCCAGCAGTTTCCTCCACAGTGGAGGCACTGAAGCTTTCTTT - - TRBJ1-1 TRBV27
CASRSVQGGSYNEQFF TGTGCCAGCAGAAGTGTACAGGGTGGCTCCTACAATGAGCAGTTCTTC - - TRBJ2-1 TRBV7-9
CASKLAGAGEQYF TGTGCCAGCAAGCTAGCGGGAGCTGGGGAGCAGTACTTC - TRBD2 TRBJ2-7 TRBV2
CASSRPPGQQTGPDYEQYF TGTGCCAGCAGCCGCCCCCCGGGACAGCAAACCGGTCCCGACTACGAGCAGTACTTC - TRBD1 TRBJ2-7 TRBV7-3
CASSLLRGKTGELFF TGTGCCAGCAGTTTATTACGGGGGAAGACCGGGGAGCTGTTTTTT - - TRBJ2-2 TRBV27
CASSVAGTGRTDTQYF TGTGCCAGTAGTGTCGCCGGGACAGGCCGCACAGATACGCAGTATTTT - TRBD1 TRBJ2-3 TRBV19
CASSLGLGGEEPQHF TGTGCCAGCAGCTTAGGCCTAGGGGGCGAGGAGCCCCAGCATTTT once TRBD1 TRBJ1-5 TRBV13
CASSPSRGPNSPLHF TGTGCCAGCAGTCCCTCCCGAGGACCCAATTCACCCCTCCACTTT - - TRBJ1-6 TRBV27
CASSRDSYLPDYTF TGTGCCAGCAGTAGGGACAGCTATCTGCCGGACTACACCTTC - TRBD1 TRBJ1-2 TRBV6-5
CASFKASEQETQYF TGTGCCAGCTTTAAAGCTAGCGAGCAAGAGACCCAGTACTTC - - TRBJ2-5 TRBV2
CASSEVGGPDTQYF TGTGCCAGCAGCGAAGTAGGGGGCCCAGATACGCAGTATTTT - TRBD1 TRBJ2-3 TRBV7-9
CASSLVFTRGSGETQYF TGTGCCAGCAGCTTGGTTTTTACAAGGGGAAGCGGGGAGACCCAGTACTTC - - TRBJ2-5 TRBV5-5
CASQRGASETQYF TGTGCCAGCCAGCGGGGGGCATCAGAGACCCAGTACTTC once TRBD2 TRBJ2-5 TRBV7-8
CASSLGGVAYNEQFF TGTGCCAGCAGTCTCGGGGGGGTAGCCTACAATGAGCAGTTCTTC - TRBD2 TRBJ2-1 TRBV28
CASSHSGSLADTQYF TGCGCCAGCAGCCACAGCGGGAGCCTAGCAGATACGCAGTATTTT - TRBD2 TRBJ2-3 TRBV4-1
CASRSVEGGTGSFDQPQHF TGTGCAAGTCGCTCAGTAGAGGGGGGGACAGGGTCTTTTGATCAGCCCCAGCATTTT - - TRBJ1-5 TRBV12-2
CAISEDRRGNQPQHF TGTGCCATCAGTGAGGACAGGAGGGGCAATCAGCCCCAGCATTTT - - TRBJ1-5 TRBV10-3
CASSDLTGVNQPQHF TGCGCCAGCAGTGACCTGACAGGGGTTAATCAGCCCCAGCATTTT - TRBD1 TRBJ1-5 TRBV10-2
CASLNPTWITDTQYF TGTGCCAGCTTAAACCCTACGTGGATCACAGATACGCAGTATTTT - - TRBJ2-3 TRBV7-3
CASSQGTGRETQYF TGCGCCAGCAGCCAAGGGACCGGGCGTGAGACCCAGTACTTC - - TRBJ2-5 TRBV4-3
CASRRGGAGENNEQFF TGTGCCAGCAGGAGGGGCGGAGCGGGGGAAAACAATGAGCAGTTCTTC - TRBD2 TRBJ2-1 TRBV2